The 28 T cell receptor beta chains in this list originate from one sample, sequenced in a study of PD-1 blockade in mismatch repair-deficient tumors. Using immunoSEQ multiplex PCR, the repertoire was profiled, and TCRdb retains in-frame clones only, with some absent. The sample yields 55,000 to 85,000 clones, approximately 78% seen once. Sequenced material: peripheral blood, taken 2 weeks after starting pembrolizumab. The receptors were sampled from an adult with mismatch repair-deficient cancer.

This clone was detected a few times. The gene calls are TRBV11-2 and TRBJ1-2; D remains ambiguous. Germline V lookup: CDR1 SGHAT, CDR2 FQNNGV. V lost 5 bases to trimming and J lost 7 bases, with 20 bases between them. The CDR3 covers 15 residues. DNA for the CDR3: TGTGCCAGCAGCCCCTTGGACTGGCGTTCTGGTGGCTACACCTTC. Its translation: CASSPLDWRSGGYTF. Drawing the rest from reference TRBV11-2 and TRBJ1-2, the complete variable domain is EAGVAQSPRYKIIEKRQSVAFWCNPISGHATLYWYQQILGQGPKLLIQFQNNGVVDDSQLPKDRFSAERLKGVDSTLKIQPAKLEDSAVYLCASSPLDWRSGGYTFGSGTRLTVV.

This chain links TRBV6-5 with TRBJ2-1; perhaps TRBD2 as D (6 bases). The germline gives CDR1 MNHEY, CDR2 SVGAGI. The CDR3 covers 14 residues. The germline V and J ends were trimmed by 6 bases and 4 bases, with 13 bases remaining between them. This CDR3 reads CASSPGLLYNEQFF. CDR3 in DNA: TGTGCCAGCAGCCCGGGACTCCTGTACAATGAGCAGTTCTTC.

This chain links TRBV5-5 with TRBJ1-5; D uncertain. V was trimmed by 1 base and J by 3 bases, leaving 11 bases between them. The CDR3 spans 15 residues. The germline V gene encodes CDR1 SGHKS and CDR2 YYEKEE (reference sequence). The CDR3 region is CASSLFSENNQPQHF. CDR3 nucleotide sequence: TGTGCCAGCAGCTTGTTTTCGGAGAACAATCAGCCCCAGCATTTT.

A few counts support this clone. The genes are TRBV4-1 and TRBJ2-1, with D possibly being TRBD1 (5 bases). V lost 2 bases and J lost 9, with 14 bases in between. The CDR3 totals 14 residues. Germline-derived CDR1 and CDR2 are MGHRA and YSYEKL. The CDR3 protein is CASSQNKGLSEQFF. CDR3 in DNA: TGCGCCAGCAGCCAAAATAAGGGGCTTAGTGAGCAGTTCTTC.

This chain uses TRBV6-5 with TRBJ1-3; D call uncertain. The CDR3 spans 14 residues. The germline V gene has CDR1 MNHEY and CDR2 SVGAGI. With 7 bases removed from V and 1 base from J, the gap between germline ends came to 11 bases. CDR3 in amino acids: CASTSVGSGNTIYF. The CDR3 nucleotides read TGTGCCAGCACCTCGGTGGGTTCTGGAAACACCATATATTTT.

This clone appeared a single time. This chain joins TRBV19 and TRBJ1-5, with a weak D call TRBD1 (5 bases). Deletions cut 2 bases from V and 1 base from J, with 9 bases between. Germline V gene sequence: CDR1 LNHDA, CDR2 SQIVND (reference sequence). The CDR3 covers 15 residues. CDR3 in amino acids: CASSIRGMSNQPQHF. CDR3 nucleotides: TGTGCCAGTAGTATAAGGGGTATGAGCAATCAGCCCCAGCATTTT.

This clone was recorded at least ten times. The chain combines TRBV2 with TRBJ2-5, with D uncertain. The V gene lost 7 bases and the J gene lost 7 bases, with 16 bases spanning the gap. Germline V gene data show CDR1 as SNHLY and CDR2 as FYNNEI. The length of the CDR3 is 13 residues. CDR3 loop: CASTLEAEGTQYF. The CDR3 bases are TGTGCCAGCACGCTCGAGGCCGAAGGGACCCAGTACTTC.

This clone was seen only a few times. The chain carries TRBV7-8 and TRBJ2-5; 9 nucleotides agree with TRBD2. The CDR3 is made up of 16 amino acids. V lost 5 bases and J lost 1; bases outside the gene matches: 8. CDR1 and CDR2 (germline): SGHVS, FQNEAQ. The CDR3 DNA reads TGTGCCAGCAGCCCCCTTAGCGGGAGAGGCCAAGAGACCCAGTACTTC. This encodes CASSPLSGRGQETQYF. Full variable domain (remainder filled in from reference TRBV7-8 and TRBJ2-5): GAGVSQSPRYKVAKRGQDVALRCDPISGHVSLFWYQQALGQGPEFLTYFQNEAQLDKSGLPSDRFFAERPEGSVSTLKIQRTQQEDSAVYLCASSPLSGRGQETQYFGPGTRLLVL.

The CDR3 is CSVEWEGGPYNEQFF. CDR3 coding DNA: TGCAGCGTTGAGTGGGAGGGAGGGCCTTACAATGAGCAGTTCTTC. J is TRBJ2-1 and V is TRBV29-1, with TRBD2 matching over 7 bases. Germline CDR1 SQVTM, CDR2 ANQGSEA. V dropped 3 bases and J dropped 4; count of bases not matched to a gene: 9. The CDR3 spans 15 residues.

The chain links TRBV15 to TRBJ2-2, with 11 bases matching TRBD2. Losses at the gene ends were 6 bases for V and 1 base for J; bases not matched to a gene: 1. Germline-derived CDR1 and CDR2 are LNHNV and YYDKDF (reference sequence). The CDR3 loop spans 15 amino acids. CDR3 region: CATRGTSGNTGELFF. In DNA form, the CDR3 reads TGTGCCACCAGGGGGACTAGCGGGAACACCGGGGAGCTGTTTTTT. The whole variable domain, filled in from reference TRBV15 and TRBJ2-2, reads DAMVIQNPRYQVTQFGKPVTLSCSQTLNHNVMYWYQQKSSQAPKLLFHYYDKDFNNEADTPDNFQSRRPNTSFCFLDIRSPGLGDTAMYLCATRGTSGNTGELFFGEGSRLTVL.

The chain is built from TRBV25-1 and TRBJ2-7; 7 bases fit TRBD1. The CDR3 runs 14 residues. Germline V gene data show CDR1 as MGHDK and CDR2 as SYGVNS. J was trimmed by 5 bases and V by 7 bases; bases with no gene match: 11. CDR3 loop: CASTQGGGVDEQYF. As DNA, the CDR3 is TGTGCCAGCACCCAAGGGGGCGGCGTAGACGAGCAGTACTTC.

V usage is TRBV15 and J usage is TRBJ2-5; D may match TRBD1 or TRBD2 (5 bases each). Trimming took 1 base from V and 5 from J, leaving 11 bases between them. The germline CDR1 and CDR2 sequences are LNHNV and YYDKDF (reference sequence). CDR3 length equals 14 residues. CDR3: CATSRGGRRETQYF. The CDR3, as DNA: TGTGCCACCAGCAGAGGGGGCAGGAGGGAGACCCAGTACTTC.

DNA for the CDR3: TGTGCCAGCAGCTTAGGGGGAGCGGGAGTGGTCTACAATGAGCAGTTCTTC. Translated, it gives CASSLGGAGVVYNEQFF. The rearrangement joins TRBV7-3 to TRBJ2-1, with 8 bases fitting TRBD2. This CDR3 is built from 17 residues. Germline V CDR1 and CDR2: SGHTA, FQGTGA. The ends lost 2 bases at V and 3 bases at J; junction bases unmatched: 9.

This clone was detected only once. This chain links TRBV27 with TRBJ2-5, with 8 positions matching TRBD2. The CDR3 is 14 residues long. V trimming: 7 bases; J trimming: 5 bases; junction bases outside the gene matches: 9. The V gene's germline CDR1 is MNHEY and CDR2 SMNVEV (reference sequence). The CDR3 coding sequence is TGTGCCAGCATGCTGAGCGGGGGCGGGGAGACCCAGTACTTC. It codes for CASMLSGGGETQYF.

The genes are TRBV7-9 and TRBJ2-7; tentatively, D is TRBD1 or TRBD2 (5 bases each). Germline CDR1 is SEHNR and CDR2 is FQNEAQ (reference sequence). The CDR3 has 15 residues. With 5 bases removed from V and 1 base from J, the gap between germline ends came to 15 bases. CDR3 nucleotides: TGTGCCAGCAGCCCCCCCGGGACGGAGTCCTACGAGCAGTACTTC. It is translated as CASSPPGTESYEQYF.

V gene TRBV10-3 combines with J gene TRBJ2-1; no reliable D call. The CDR3 has 12 residues. Per germline, CDR1 ENHRY and CDR2 SYGVKD. V was trimmed by 7 bases and J by 8 bases, leaving 12 bases between them. The CDR3 spells CAIKNKKDEQFF. The CDR3 DNA reads as TGTGCCATCAAAAATAAAAAGGATGAGCAGTTCTTC.

This chain connects TRBV11-2 to TRBJ1-2; maybe TRBD1 (5 bases). Looked up from germline, CDR1 is SGHAT and CDR2 is FQNNGV. V lost 7 bases to trimming and J lost 5 bases, with 11 bases between them. This CDR3 is built from 12 residues. As DNA, the CDR3 is TGTGCCAGCACCTCCGGGGGTTATGGCTACACCTTC. Its translation is CASTSGGYGYTF.

This clone was recorded a few times. The CDR3 is CASSPRFEVNEQYF. The DNA of the CDR3 is TGTGCCAGCAGCCCCCGATTTGAGGTCAACGAGCAGTACTTC. The gene calls are TRBV9 and TRBJ2-7; no clear D gene. Looked up from germline, CDR1 is SGDLS and CDR2 is YYNGEE. V lost 4 bases, J lost 5 bases, and 16 bases lay in between. The CDR3 length is 14 residues.

The chain employs TRBV6-1 and TRBJ1-2; D unclear. Trimming took off 10 bases at V and 6 bases at J, with 12 bases between the two ends. The length of the CDR3 is 11 residues. Germline CDR1 MNHNS, CDR2 SASEGT. Here the CDR3 reads CATYGSNGYTF. In nucleotides, the CDR3 is TGTGCCACTTACGGGTCTAATGGCTACACCTTC.

This sequence joins TRBV7-3 and TRBJ2-1, with 8 bases aligning to TRBD2. V shed 4 bases, J shed 1 base, and the junction held 18 bases outside the gene matches. Germline V gene lookup returns CDR1 SGHTA and CDR2 FQGTGA. This CDR3 is 20 amino acids long. The CDR3 DNA sequence: TGTGCCAGCAGCTCGCCGGGGGGGAGGCCAGCTGGTGGATCCTACAATGAGCAGTTCTTC. Protein product: CASSSPGGRPAGGSYNEQFF.

The genes are TRBV2 and TRBJ1-1, with 7 bases lining up with TRBD1. Looked up from germline, CDR1 is SNHLY and CDR2 is FYNNEI. The CDR3 is 13 amino acids. The V segment lost 8 bases and the J segment 1 base; nucleotides outside the gene matches: 4. The CDR3 DNA follows: TGTGCCAGCCAGACAGGGCCGAACACTGAAGCTTTCTTT. Its translation: CASQTGPNTEAFF.

The sample holds one count of this clone. An end of the junction does not agree with germline; a read error may underlie this. This chain joins TRBV6-5 and TRBJ2-3; unclear D gene. In germline, CDR1 is MNHEY, CDR2 SVGAGI. The CDR3 has 9 residues. The CDR3 DNA is TGTGCCAGCAGTGAAGCGCAAGTGTGG. It encodes CASSEAQVW.

V and J are TRBV9 and TRBJ1-1; D not resolved. Germline lookup yields CDR1 SGDLS and CDR2 YYNGEE. The germline V and J ends were trimmed by 0 bases and 4 bases, with 13 bases remaining between them. The CDR3 consists of 15 residues. This chain's CDR3 is CASSVDPDYTTEAFF. DNA of the CDR3: TGTGCCAGCAGCGTAGACCCGGATTATACCACTGAAGCTTTCTTT.

The chain employs TRBV5-1 and TRBJ2-5; D is perhaps TRBD1 (5 bases). CDR3 size: 16 residues. With 2 bases removed from V and 0 bases from J, the gap between germline ends came to 14 bases. Germline-derived CDR1 and CDR2 are SGHRS and YFSETQ. Here the CDR3 reads CASSLNWGVNQETQYF. For the CDR3, the DNA is TGCGCCAGCAGCTTAAATTGGGGCGTAAACCAAGAGACCCAGTACTTC.

This chain's CDR3 is CASSGDRNTEAFF. The CDR3 DNA sequence: TGTGCCAGCAGTGGTGACAGGAACACTGAAGCTTTCTTT. The chain joins TRBV2 to TRBJ1-1, with D maybe TRBD1 (5 bases). Germline V gene data show CDR1 as SNHLY and CDR2 as FYNNEI. The CDR3 sequence is 13 residues long. V was pared by 4 bases and J by 1 base, with 7 bases between.

The chain employs TRBV7-2 and TRBJ2-7; D may be TRBD1 (6 bases). The CDR3 has 14 amino acids. Germline V lookup: CDR1 SGHTA, CDR2 FQGNSA. V was pared by 5 bases and J by 2 bases, with 13 bases between. The CDR3 loop reads CASSTPGTTYEQYF. CDR3 sequence (DNA): TGTGCCAGCAGCACCCCCGGGACAACCTACGAGCAGTACTTC.

V gene TRBV19 combines with J gene TRBJ2-7; the match to TRBD1 covers 9 bases. This CDR3 has 16 residues. Germline V gene sequence: CDR1 LNHDA, CDR2 SQIVND (reference sequence). Trimming cost V 5 bases and J 5 bases; bases outside gene matches: 13. The CDR3 bases are TGTGCCAGTAGTCCAAATGCCGGGACAGGGTCCCACGAGCAGTACTTC. Its protein is CASSPNAGTGSHEQYF.

The J gene is TRBJ1-4, the V gene TRBV6-1, with a possible D match to TRBD1 (6 bases). The V and J ends lost 1 base and 8 bases respectively, with 11 bases between them. The CDR3 has 14 amino acids. The germline V gene has CDR1 MNHNS and CDR2 SASEGT. CDR3 DNA: TGTGCCAGCAGTGAAGGGACAGCATACGAAAAACTGTTTTTT. It codes for CASSEGTAYEKLFF.